The clone carrying this T cell receptor beta chain was recorded once. The CDR3 extends over 18 amino acids. The trim removed 1 base at V and 4 bases at J, leaving 11 bases unmatched. Germline V gene sequence: CDR1 SNHLY, CDR2 FYNNEI. The data stem from a study of blood T cell repertoires in COVID-19. Sequencing used immunoSEQ multiplex PCR; TCRdb keeps in-frame clones, though not all of them. The repertoire holds 150,000 to 250,000 clones, with around 81% as singletons. Input material: PBMCs or T cells enriched from blood (not recorded which). This sequence originates from a middle-aged man who had recovered from COVID-19. V gene TRBV2 combines with J gene TRBJ2-5; 11 nucleotides agree with TRBD2. The CDR3 protein is CASSEGRISGGAGETQYF. Here the CDR3 DNA reads TGTGCCAGCAGTGAAGGTCGTATTAGCGGGGGGGCCGGAGAGACCCAGTACTTC.